The present entry profiles one TCR beta chain with its context. The antigen is not known. This entry belongs to a study of post-analysis software for immune sequencing data. Study background: Recorded subtypes: relapsing-remitting, secondary progressive, progressive-relapsing; some patients unannotated. Study results and caveats: Controls' normalized Chao1 diversity significantly exceeded that of multiple sclerosis patients.

Carried by the TCR beta cDNA libraries were unique molecular identifiers. One entry per CDR3 protein, called by TCRdb with MiXCR from the PCR reads. This sample has about 760,000 distinct CDR3 sequences, with 25% to 30% found just once. Sequencing was done on a sample of blood. The sequence was obtained from a girl aged 5-17 years with multiple sclerosis.

The CDR3 DNA sequence: TGCAGTGCTCCTACTTCAGGGGCCACACCTAAAGCTTTCTTT. This encodes CSAPTSGATPKAFF. The V and J genes are TRBV20-1 and TRBJ1-1, with D possibly TRBD1 on 6 matching bases. The germline V and J ends were trimmed by 5 bases and 9 bases, with 22 bases remaining between them. The germline V gene encodes CDR1 DFQATT and CDR2 SNEGSKA (reference sequence). The CDR3 is made up of 14 amino acids.